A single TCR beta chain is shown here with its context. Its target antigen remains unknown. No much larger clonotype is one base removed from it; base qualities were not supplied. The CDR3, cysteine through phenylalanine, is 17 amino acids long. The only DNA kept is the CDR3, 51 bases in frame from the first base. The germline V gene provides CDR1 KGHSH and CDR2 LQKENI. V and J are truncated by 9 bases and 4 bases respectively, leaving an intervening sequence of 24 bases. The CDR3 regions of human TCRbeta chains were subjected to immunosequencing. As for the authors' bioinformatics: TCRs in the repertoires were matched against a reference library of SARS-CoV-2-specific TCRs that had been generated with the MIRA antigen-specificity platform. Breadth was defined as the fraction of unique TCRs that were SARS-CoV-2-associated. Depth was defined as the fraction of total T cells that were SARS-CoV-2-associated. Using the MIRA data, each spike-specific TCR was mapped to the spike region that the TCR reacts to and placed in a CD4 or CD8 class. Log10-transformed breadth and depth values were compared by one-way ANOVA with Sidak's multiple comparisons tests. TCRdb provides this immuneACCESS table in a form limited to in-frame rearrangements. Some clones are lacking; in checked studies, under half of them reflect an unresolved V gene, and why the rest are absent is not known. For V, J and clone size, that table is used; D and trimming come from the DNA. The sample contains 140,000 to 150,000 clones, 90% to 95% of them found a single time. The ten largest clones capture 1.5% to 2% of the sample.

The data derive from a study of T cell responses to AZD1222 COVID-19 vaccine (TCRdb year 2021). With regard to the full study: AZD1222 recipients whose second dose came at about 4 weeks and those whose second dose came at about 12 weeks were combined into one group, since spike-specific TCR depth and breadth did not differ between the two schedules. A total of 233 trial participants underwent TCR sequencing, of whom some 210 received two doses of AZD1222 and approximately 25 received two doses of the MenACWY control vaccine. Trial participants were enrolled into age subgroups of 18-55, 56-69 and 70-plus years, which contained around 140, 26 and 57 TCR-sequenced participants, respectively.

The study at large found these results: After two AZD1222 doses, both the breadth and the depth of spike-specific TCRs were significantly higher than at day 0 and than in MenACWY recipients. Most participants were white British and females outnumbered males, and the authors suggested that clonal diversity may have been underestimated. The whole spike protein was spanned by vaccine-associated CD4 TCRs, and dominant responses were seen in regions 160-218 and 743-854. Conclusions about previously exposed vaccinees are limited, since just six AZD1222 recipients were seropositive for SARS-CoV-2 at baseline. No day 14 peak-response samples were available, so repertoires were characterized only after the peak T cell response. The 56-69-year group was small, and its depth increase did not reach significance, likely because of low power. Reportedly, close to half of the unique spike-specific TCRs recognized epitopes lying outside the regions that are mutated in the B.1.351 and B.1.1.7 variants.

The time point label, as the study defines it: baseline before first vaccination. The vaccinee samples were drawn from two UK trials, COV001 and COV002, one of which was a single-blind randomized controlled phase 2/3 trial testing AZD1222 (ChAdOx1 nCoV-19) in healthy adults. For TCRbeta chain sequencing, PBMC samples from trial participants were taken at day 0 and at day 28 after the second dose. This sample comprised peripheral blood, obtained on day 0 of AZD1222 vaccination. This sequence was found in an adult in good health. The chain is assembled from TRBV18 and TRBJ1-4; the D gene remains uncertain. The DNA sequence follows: TGTGCCAGTTCCCCGGGCACCCCGCAACGCCTTAATGAAAAACTGTTTTTT. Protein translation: CASSPGTPQRLNEKLFF. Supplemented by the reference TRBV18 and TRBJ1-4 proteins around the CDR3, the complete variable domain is NAGVMQNPRHLVRRRGQEARLRCSPMKGHSHVYWYRQLPEEGLKFMVYLQKENIIDESGMPKERFSAEFPKEGPSILRIQQVVRGDSAAYFCASSPGTPQRLNEKLFFGSGTQLSVL.